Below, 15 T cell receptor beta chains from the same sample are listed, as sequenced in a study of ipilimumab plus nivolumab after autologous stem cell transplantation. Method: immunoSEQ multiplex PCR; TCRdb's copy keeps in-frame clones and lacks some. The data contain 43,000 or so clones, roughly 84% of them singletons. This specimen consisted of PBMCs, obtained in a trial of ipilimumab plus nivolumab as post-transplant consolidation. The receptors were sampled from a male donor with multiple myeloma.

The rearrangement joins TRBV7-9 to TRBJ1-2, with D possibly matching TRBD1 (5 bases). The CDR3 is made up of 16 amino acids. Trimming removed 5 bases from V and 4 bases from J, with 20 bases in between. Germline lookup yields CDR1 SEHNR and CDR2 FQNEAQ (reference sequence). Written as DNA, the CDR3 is TGTGCCAGCAGCGCTTCCACCGGGACGGAGGCCTATGGCTACACCTTC. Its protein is CASSASTGTEAYGYTF.

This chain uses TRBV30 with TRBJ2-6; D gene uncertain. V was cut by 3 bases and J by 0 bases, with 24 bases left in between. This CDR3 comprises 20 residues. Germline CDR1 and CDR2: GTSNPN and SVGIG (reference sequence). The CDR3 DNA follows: TGTGCCTGGAGCCCTATCTCCGGCGGCAGTCGAAGCTCTGGGGCCAACGTCCTGACTTTC. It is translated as CAWSPISGGSRSSGANVLTF.

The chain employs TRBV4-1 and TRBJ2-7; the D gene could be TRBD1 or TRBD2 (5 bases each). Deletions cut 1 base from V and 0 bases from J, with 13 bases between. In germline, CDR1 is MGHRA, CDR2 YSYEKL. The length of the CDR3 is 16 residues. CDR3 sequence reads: CASSQVGTRDSYEQYF. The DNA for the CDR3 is TGCGCCAGCAGCCAAGTGGGGACCAGGGACTCCTACGAGCAGTACTTC.

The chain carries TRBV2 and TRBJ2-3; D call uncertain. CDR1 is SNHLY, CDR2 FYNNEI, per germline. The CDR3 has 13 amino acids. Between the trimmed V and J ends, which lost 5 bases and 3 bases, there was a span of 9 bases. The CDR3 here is CASSITQTDTQYF. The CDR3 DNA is TGTGCCAGCAGTATCACTCAGACAGATACGCAGTATTTT. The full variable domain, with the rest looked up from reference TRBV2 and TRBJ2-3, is EPEVTQTPSHQVTQMGQEVILRCVPISNHLYFYWYRQILGQKVEFLVSFYNNEISEKSEIFDDQFSVERPDGSNFTLKIRSTKLEDSAMYFCASSITQTDTQYFGPGTRLTVL.

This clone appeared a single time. CDR3 residues: CASTARTGINYGYTF. For the CDR3, the DNA is TGTGCCAGCACCGCCAGGACAGGAATAAACTATGGCTACACCTTC. The rearrangement joins TRBV27 to TRBJ1-2; 7 bases fit TRBD1. V lost 7 bases and J lost 2; bases outside the gene matches: 10. CDR3 length: 15 amino acids. CDR1 MNHEY and CDR2 SMNVEV come from the germline V gene (reference sequence).

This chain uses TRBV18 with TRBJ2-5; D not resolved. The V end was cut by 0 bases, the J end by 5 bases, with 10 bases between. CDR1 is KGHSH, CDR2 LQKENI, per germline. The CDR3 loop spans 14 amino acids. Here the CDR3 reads CASSPPGSQETQYF. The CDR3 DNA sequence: TGTGCCAGCTCACCACCGGGGTCCCAGGAGACCCAGTACTTC.

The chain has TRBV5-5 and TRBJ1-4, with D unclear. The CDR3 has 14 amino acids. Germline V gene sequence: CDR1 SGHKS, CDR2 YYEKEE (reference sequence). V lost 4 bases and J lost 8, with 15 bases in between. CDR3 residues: CASSQREGKEKLFF. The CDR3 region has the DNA TGTGCCAGCAGCCAAAGGGAAGGTAAGGAAAAACTGTTTTTT. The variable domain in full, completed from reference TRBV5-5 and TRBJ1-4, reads DAGVTQSPTHLIKTRGQQVTLRCSPISGHKSVSWYQQVLGQGPQFIFQYYEKEERGRGNFPDRFSARQFPNYSSELNVNALLLGDSALYLCASSQREGKEKLFFGSGTQLSVL.

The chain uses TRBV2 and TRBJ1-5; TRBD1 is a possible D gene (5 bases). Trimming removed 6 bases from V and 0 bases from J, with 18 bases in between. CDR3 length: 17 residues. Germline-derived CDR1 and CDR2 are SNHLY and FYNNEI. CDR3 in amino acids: CASRRSLGVRSNQPQHF. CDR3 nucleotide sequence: TGTGCCAGCAGAAGAAGTTTGGGGGTTCGTAGCAATCAGCCCCAGCATTTT.

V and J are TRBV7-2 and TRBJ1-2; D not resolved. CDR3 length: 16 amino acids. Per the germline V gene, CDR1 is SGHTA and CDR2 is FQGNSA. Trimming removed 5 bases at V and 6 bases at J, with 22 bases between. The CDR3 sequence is CASSLYPGSYFNGYTF. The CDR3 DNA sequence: TGTGCCAGCAGCCTATATCCCGGGTCATATTTTAATGGCTACACCTTC.

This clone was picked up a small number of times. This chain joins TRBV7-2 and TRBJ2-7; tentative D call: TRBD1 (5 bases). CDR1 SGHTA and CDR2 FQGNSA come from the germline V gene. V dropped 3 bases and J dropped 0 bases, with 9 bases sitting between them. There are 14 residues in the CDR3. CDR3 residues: CASSLQGLSYEQYF. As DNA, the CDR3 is TGTGCCAGCAGCTTGCAGGGCCTCTCCTACGAGCAGTACTTC.

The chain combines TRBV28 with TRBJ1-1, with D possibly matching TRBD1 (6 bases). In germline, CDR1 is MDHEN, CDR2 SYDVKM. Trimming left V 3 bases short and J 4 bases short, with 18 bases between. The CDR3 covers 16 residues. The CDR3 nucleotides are TGTGCCAGCAGTTTGGCCCACACAGGGTCTGGCACTGAAGCTTTCTTT. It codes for CASSLAHTGSGTEAFF.

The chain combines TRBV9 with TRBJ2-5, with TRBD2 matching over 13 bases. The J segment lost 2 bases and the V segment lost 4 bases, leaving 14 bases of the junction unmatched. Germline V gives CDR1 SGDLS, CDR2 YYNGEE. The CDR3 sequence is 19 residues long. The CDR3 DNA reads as TGTGCCAGCAGCCCCCCCCTTGGGACTAGCGGGAAGACACAAGAGACCCAGTACTTC. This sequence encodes CASSPPLGTSGKTQETQYF.

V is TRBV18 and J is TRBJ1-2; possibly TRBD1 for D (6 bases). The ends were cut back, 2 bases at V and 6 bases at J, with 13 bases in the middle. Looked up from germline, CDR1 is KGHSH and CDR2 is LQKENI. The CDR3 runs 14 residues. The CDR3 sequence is CASSPFNGGDGYTF. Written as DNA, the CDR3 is TGTGCCAGCTCACCATTTAACGGGGGCGATGGCTACACCTTC.

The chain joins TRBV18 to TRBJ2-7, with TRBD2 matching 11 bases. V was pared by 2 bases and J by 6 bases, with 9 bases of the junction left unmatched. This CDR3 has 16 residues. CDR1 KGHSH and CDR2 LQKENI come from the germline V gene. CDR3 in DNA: TGTGCCAGCTCACCAGTAGAACTAGCGGGAGAAAGCGAGCAGTACTTC. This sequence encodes CASSPVELAGESEQYF.

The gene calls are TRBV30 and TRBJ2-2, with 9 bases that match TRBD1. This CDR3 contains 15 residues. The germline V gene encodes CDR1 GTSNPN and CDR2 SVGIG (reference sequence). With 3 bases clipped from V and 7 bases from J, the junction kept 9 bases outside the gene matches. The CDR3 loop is CAWSVRDRENGELFF. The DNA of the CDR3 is TGTGCCTGGAGCGTCAGGGACAGGGAAAACGGGGAGCTGTTTTTT. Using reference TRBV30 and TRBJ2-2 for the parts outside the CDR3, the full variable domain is SQTIHQWPATLVQPVGSPLSLECTVEGTSNPNLYWYRQAAGRGLQLLFYSVGIGQISSEVPQNLSASRPQDRQFILSSKKLLLSDSGFYLCAWSVRDRENGELFFGEGSRLTVL.